These T cell receptor beta chains were read from a single sample in a study of high-grade serous ovarian cancer treatment subgroups. Sequencing used immunoSEQ multiplex PCR; TCRdb keeps in-frame clones, though not all of them. This sample has more than 35,000 clones, with about 79% found just once. Sample: tumor tissue. The receptors here all came from a human donor with high-grade serous ovarian cancer. CDR3s include the opening cysteine and the closing phenylalanine or tryptophan. D genes are given only for firm matches. Clone size is not always given. Where it is, it says once, few, many or a class for expanded clones.

>TRBV19|TRBD1|-|TRBJ2-5
CASSTRQGAQETQYF
TGTGCCAGTAGTACGAGACAGGGGGCCCAAGAGACCCAGTACTTC
>TRBV27|-|-|TRBJ1-1
CASSSHSEAFF
TGTGCCAGCAGTTCCCATAGTGAAGCTTTCTTT
>TRBV29-1|-|-|TRBJ1-4
CTIGAEGGEKLFF
TGCACCATTGGGGCGGAAGGAGGTGAAAAACTGTTTTTT
>TRBV7-2|-|once|TRBJ2-7
CASSPRGAGVHEQYF
TGTGCCAGCAGCCCCCGGGGGGCGGGAGTCCACGAGCAGTACTTC
>TRBV7-9|-|-|TRBJ2-7
CASSPNSSYEQYF
TGTGCCAGCAGCCCTAATAGCTCCTACGAGCAGTACTTC
>TRBV7-2|-|-|TRBJ2-6
CASSLQISGANVLTF
TGTGCCAGCAGCTTACAGATCTCTGGGGCCAACGTCCTGACTTTC
>TRBV2|-|few|TRBJ2-7
CAARGNSYEQYF
TGTGCCGCTCGGGGGAACTCCTACGAGCAGTACTTC
>TRBV5-5|TRBD1|-|TRBJ2-7
CASSSRGQGYEQYF
TGTGCCAGCAGCTCCAGGGGGCAGGGGTACGAGCAGTACTTC
>TRBV13|TRBD1|-|TRBJ2-7
CASTRTGGDYEQYF
TGTGCCAGCACAAGGACAGGGGGGGACTACGAGCAGTACTTC
>TRBV29-1|TRBD1|-|TRBJ2-7
CSVDRTGDDEQYF
TGCAGCGTTGACCGGACAGGGGATGACGAGCAGTACTTC
>TRBV11-3|-|medium-sized|TRBJ2-7
CASSFRGSYEQYF
TGTGCCAGCAGCTTCCGGGGATCCTACGAGCAGTACTTC
>TRBV25-1|-|-|TRBJ1-1
CASTETVSGAFF
TGTGCCAGCACCGAGACAGTCTCGGGAGCTTTCTTT
>TRBV18|TRBD1|-|TRBJ2-5
CASSPSIGTGGETQYF
TGTGCCAGCTCACCATCAATCGGGACAGGTGGAGAGACCCAGTACTTC